One and the same sample provided the 28 T cell receptor beta chains below, sequenced in a study of T-cell reconstitution after alpha-beta-depleted transplantation in children. As it was prepared, the TCRbeta library received unique molecular identifiers. Using its own MiXCR run on the PCR reads, TCRdb lists one record per CDR3 protein. Of about 640,000 distinct CDR3 sequences listed, approximately 17% were seen once; the top ten hold approximately 1.1%. The source was PBMCs from the stem cell graft donor, collected from the stem cell graft. The receptors were sampled from a human donor who donated a stem cell graft to a child with acute myeloid leukemia.

The chain has TRBV14 and TRBJ2-7; D is possibly TRBD1 (5 bases). Deletions cut 5 bases from V and 6 bases from J, with 8 bases between. This CDR3 comprises 11 residues. Looked up from germline, CDR1 is SGHDN and CDR2 is FVKESK. CDR3 amino acids: CASSMGLEQYV. The CDR3 DNA follows: TGTGCCAGCAGCATGGGGCTCGAGCAGTACGTC.

This clonotype was found many times. The chain carries TRBV7-2 and TRBJ1-1; D is undetermined. CDR1 is SGHTA and CDR2 is FQGNSA in the germline V gene. The ends were cut back, 1 base at V and 3 bases at J, with 15 bases in the middle. This CDR3 is built from 16 residues. For the CDR3, the DNA is TGTGCCAGCAGCTTAGAATACACCGGTAGGCACACTGAAGCTTTCTTT. Translated: CASSLEYTGRHTEAFF. The full variable domain, in which reference TRBV7-2 and TRBJ1-1 provide the parts outside the CDR3, is GAGVSQSPSNKVTEKGKDVELRCDPISGHTALYWYRQSLGQGLEFLIYFQGNSAPDKSGLPSDRFSAERTGGSVSTLTIQRTQQEDSAVYLCASSLEYTGRHTEAFFGQGTRLTVV.

CDR3 sequence: CASSFFNTGETQYF. The DNA of the CDR3 is TGTGCCAGCAGTTTCTTCAACACAGGGGAGACCCAGTACTTC. This chain joins TRBV12-3 or TRBV12-4 and TRBJ2-5, with D possibly matching TRBD1 (6 bases). The CDR3 is 14 amino acids. V was shortened by 3 bases and J by 5 bases, with 13 bases between the two germline ends.

This clonotype showed up many times. This chain uses TRBV6-5 with TRBJ2-5; D gene unclear. The CDR3 runs to 13 residues. Trimming pared 2 bases from V and 3 bases from J, leaving 7 bases between. Germline V CDR1 and CDR2: MNHEY, SVGAGI. The CDR3 DNA follows: TGTGCCAGCAGTTACGACTCCGAAGAGACCCAGTACTTC. This translates into CASSYDSEETQYF.

In its sample, this clonotype was seen many times. CDR3 sequence: CASSVVAGTDTQYF. In DNA form, the CDR3 reads TGTGCCAGCAGCGTAGTGGCAGGCACAGATACGCAGTATTTT. The chain combines TRBV9 with TRBJ2-3; D gene ambiguous. Looked up from germline, CDR1 is SGDLS and CDR2 is YYNGEE. The CDR3 runs 14 residues. V dropped 0 bases and J dropped 1 base, with 6 bases sitting between them.

This clonotype was seen a handful of times. The chain employs TRBV20-1 and TRBJ2-1, with TRBD2 matching over 10 bases. The junction had 5 bases not matched to a gene; V was cut back by 1 base and J by 2 bases. Germline CDR1 DFQATT, CDR2 SNEGSKA (reference sequence). This CDR3 has 16 amino acids. The CDR3 nucleotides are TGCAGTGCTAGAGGGGCGAGCGGGGGGGCCTACAATGAGCAGTTCTTC. Translation: CSARGASGGAYNEQFF.

There are many counts of this clonotype. The chain uses TRBV29-1 and TRBJ1-5; D gene ambiguous. Germline V gene data show CDR1 as SQVTM and CDR2 as ANQGSEA. CDR3 length: 13 residues. Trimming stripped 5 bases from V and 3 bases from J, with 11 bases between. The CDR3 is CSVLGSSNQPQHF. CDR3 DNA sequence: TGCAGCGTTCTAGGGTCTTCCAATCAGCCCCAGCATTTT.

The chain carries TRBV7-2 and TRBJ2-7; D unclear. The V end lost 1 base, the J end lost 5 bases, and 9 bases lay between the germline ends. Per the germline V gene, CDR1 is SGHTA and CDR2 is FQGNSA. The CDR3 sequence is 13 residues long. For the CDR3, the DNA is TGTGCCAGCAGCTTAGAATCGGTAAACGAGCAGTACTTC. This translates into CASSLESVNEQYF.

The rearrangement uses TRBV9 and TRBJ2-1, with 9 bases identical to TRBD1. Germline CDR1 and CDR2: SGDLS and YYNGEE. Trimming took 3 bases from V and 9 from J; bases not matched to a gene: 10. The CDR3 consists of 15 residues. The CDR3 loop reads CASSARQGVRVEQFF. CDR3 DNA sequence: TGTGCCAGCAGCGCTAGACAGGGGGTGAGGGTTGAGCAGTTCTTC.

The chain uses TRBV9 and TRBJ2-3, with TRBD1 matching 9 bases. The germline V gene encodes CDR1 SGDLS and CDR2 YYNGEE. V gave up 3 bases and J gave up 5 bases; unmatched junction bases: 7. CDR3 size: 15 residues. The CDR3 DNA reads TGTGCCAGCAGCGGTACAGACAGGGGGGGAGATACGCAGTATTTT. Translation gives CASSGTDRGGDTQYF.

This chain joins TRBV5-1 and TRBJ2-3; no reliable D call. The germline V gene encodes CDR1 SGHRS and CDR2 YFSETQ. CDR3 size: 13 residues. V was trimmed by 0 bases and J by 4 bases, leaving 6 bases between them. DNA for the CDR3: TGCGCCAGCAGCTTGGAAGCTCCAGATACGCAGTATTTT. This translates into CASSLEAPDTQYF. Combining the CDR3 with reference TRBV5-1 and TRBJ2-3 gives the whole variable domain KAGVTQTPRYLIKTRGQQVTLSCSPISGHRSVSWYQQTPGQGLQFLFEYFSETQRNKGNFPGRFSGRQFSNSRSEMNVSTLELGDSALYLCASSLEAPDTQYFGPGTRLTVL.

This clonotype appeared a few times. At one boundary the junction diverges from the germline segment, which might be a read error. J is TRBJ2-7 and V is TRBV4-2; the match to TRBD2 covers 8 bases. Germline values: CDR1 LGHNA, CDR2 YNFKEQ. There are 16 residues in the CDR3. The CDR3 loop is CASSQGTERGSSEQYF. CDR3 DNA sequence: TGTGCCAGCAGCCAAGGAACGGAGCGGGGGTCCTCCGAGCAGTACTTC.

The rearrangement joins TRBV2 to TRBJ2-5, with a possible D match to TRBD2 (7 bases). Germline V gene lookup returns CDR1 SNHLY and CDR2 FYNNEI. The CDR3 runs to 12 residues. This CDR3 is CATNRGAETQYF. The CDR3, as DNA: TGTGCTACCAATCGGGGGGCGGAGACCCAGTACTTC.

This clonotype was counted between two and nine times. This rearrangement joins TRBV7-8 to TRBJ2-7, with D unresolved. There are 13 residues in the CDR3. Germline-derived CDR1 and CDR2 are SGHVS and FQNEAQ. The CDR3 here is CASSLGRSSEQYV. DNA for the CDR3: TGTGCCAGCAGCTTAGGTCGGTCCTCCGAGCAGTACGTC.

The gene calls are TRBV5-6 and TRBJ2-7; 9 bases line up with TRBD1. Germline lookup yields CDR1 SGHDT and CDR2 YYEEEE. The CDR3 is 17 residues long. The V segment lost 2 bases and the J segment 2 bases; nucleotides outside the gene matches: 11. CDR3 protein: CASSFSAGQGLPYEQYV. CDR3 coding DNA: TGTGCCAGCAGCTTTTCAGCGGGACAGGGCCTACCCTACGAGCAGTACGTC.

There are many counts of this clonotype. The chain carries TRBV29-1 and TRBJ2-1; D is undetermined. The germline CDR1 and CDR2 sequences are SQVTM and ANQGSEA. The CDR3 totals 13 residues. V was pared by 6 bases and J by 5 bases, with 14 bases between. The CDR3 sequence: CSVRGIENNEQFF. For the CDR3, the DNA is TGCAGCGTCCGAGGCATAGAAAACAATGAGCAGTTCTTC.

In this sample, this clonotype turned up a few times. The rearrangement joins TRBV5-6 to TRBJ1-6, with TRBD1 matching over 10 bases. The germline V gene has CDR1 SGHDT and CDR2 YYEEEE. This CDR3 is 17 amino acids long. V lost 2 bases to trimming and J lost 4 bases; unmatched junction nucleotides: 6. The CDR3 DNA reads as TGTGCCAGCAGCTTATACCGACAGGGGGCTTATAATTCACCCCTCCACTTT. It specifies CASSLYRQGAYNSPLHF.

This clonotype was found many times. V and J are TRBV5-5 and TRBJ2-3; D is possibly TRBD2 (5 bases). Germline CDR1 is SGHKS and CDR2 is YYEKEE (reference sequence). The CDR3 runs 14 residues. V was shortened by 0 bases and J by 4 bases, with 9 bases between the two germline ends. CDR3: CASSLVVGADTQYF. The CDR3 DNA follows: TGTGCCAGCAGCTTGGTGGTCGGGGCAGATACGCAGTATTTT.

This clonotype was found a few times. An end of the junction does not agree with germline; a read error may underlie this. This sequence joins TRBV27 and TRBJ2-7; 12 nucleotides match TRBD1. The V gene's germline CDR1 is MNHEY and CDR2 SMNVEV (reference sequence). The CDR3 totals 14 residues. The CDR3 DNA is TGTGCCAGCAGTTTCTTCCGGGACAGGGGGCTTCTGGACTTC. Protein: CASSFFRDRGLLDF.

In its sample, this clonotype was seen a few times. This chain joins TRBV20-1 and TRBJ2-7; D unresolved. Trimming left V 2 bases short and J 0 bases short, with 14 bases between. There are 15 residues in the CDR3. The germline CDR1 and CDR2 sequences are DFQATT and SNEGSKA (reference sequence). The CDR3 loop is CSARKGSQSSYEQYF. CDR3 sequence (DNA): TGCAGTGCTAGAAAAGGCTCGCAGAGCTCCTACGAGCAGTACTTC.

Concerning this clonotype: Its ends do not fully match the called genes, so a read error is possible. The chain recombines TRBV27 with TRBJ2-7, with D perhaps TRBD1 (6 bases). Per germline, CDR1 MNHEY and CDR2 SMNVEV (reference sequence). The CDR3 runs 13 residues. Here the CDR3 reads CASSSQGHHEEYF. The CDR3 DNA follows: TGTGCCAGCAGTTCGCAGGGGCACCACGAGGAGTACTTC.

This clonotype appeared many times. The chain combines TRBV29-1 with TRBJ2-7; TRBD1 matches 9 bases. The germline gives CDR1 SQVTM, CDR2 ANQGSEA. V was pared by 1 base and J by 3 bases, with 7 bases of the junction left unmatched. The CDR3 contains 15 residues. The CDR3 coding sequence is TGCAGCGTTGAAGCATATGGACAGGGGATCTACGAGCAGTACTTC. Encoded protein: CSVEAYGQGIYEQYF.

The chain is built from TRBV13 and TRBJ1-2, with a weak D call TRBD1 (6 bases). The germline CDR1 and CDR2 sequences are PRHDT and FYEKMQ (reference sequence). V was cut by 3 bases and J by 8 bases, with 16 bases left in between. The CDR3 spans 14 residues. This CDR3 is CASSFSSGAAGYTF. DNA for the CDR3: TGTGCCAGCAGCTTCTCCTCAGGGGCAGCAGGCTACACCTTC. The full variable domain, with the rest looked up from reference TRBV13 and TRBJ1-2, is AAGVIQSPRHLIKEKRETATLKCYPIPRHDTVYWYQQGPGQDPQFLISFYEKMQSDKGSIPDRFSAQQFSDYHSELNMSSLELGDSALYFCASSFSSGAAGYTFGSGTRLTVV.

For this clonotype: At one end the junction does not follow the germline gene, possibly because of a read error. The chain uses TRBV7-2 and TRBJ2-1; no reliable D call. The length of the CDR3 is 12 residues. The germline V gene has CDR1 SGHTA and CDR2 FQGNSA. CDR3 loop: CASSLTRNEQIF. Here the CDR3 DNA reads TGTGCCAGCAGCTTGACCCGCAATGAGCAGATCTTC.

This clonotype has more than one count but fewer than ten. The chain joins TRBV18 to TRBJ2-1, with D possibly being TRBD2 (6 bases). The CDR3 has 15 residues. CDR1 is KGHSH and CDR2 is LQKENI in the germline V gene. V dropped 2 bases and J dropped 5 bases, with 13 bases sitting between them. The CDR3 spells CASSPSTSRNNEQFF. As DNA, the CDR3 is TGTGCCAGCTCACCATCAACTAGCCGAAACAATGAGCAGTTCTTC.

This clonotype appeared many times. This chain links TRBV20-1 with TRBJ2-1; the D gene is possibly TRBD1 (5 bases). The CDR3 spans 14 residues. Germline values: CDR1 DFQATT, CDR2 SNEGSKA (reference sequence). Trimming removed 3 bases from V and 2 bases from J, with 11 bases in between. CDR3 loop: CSASTKGPYNEQFF. In DNA form, the CDR3 reads TGCAGTGCTAGTACAAAGGGGCCCTACAATGAGCAGTTCTTC.

This rearrangement joins TRBV11-2 to TRBJ2-1; TRBD1 agrees at 10 bases. V lost 5 bases to trimming and J lost 13 bases; unmatched junction nucleotides: 17. The CDR3 consists of 16 residues. Germline V gene data show CDR1 as SGHAT and CDR2 as FQNNGV. CDR3 sequence reads: CASSPLWDRGGPQQFF. In DNA form, the CDR3 reads TGTGCCAGCAGCCCGCTGTGGGACAGGGGAGGTCCGCAACAGTTCTTC.

In this sample, this clonotype turned up a few times. This chain connects TRBV15 to TRBJ2-3, with 16 bases matching TRBD2. V lost 0 bases and J lost 2; bases outside the gene matches: 8. Looked up from germline, CDR1 is LNHNV and CDR2 is YYDKDF (reference sequence). CDR3 length equals 20 residues. The CDR3 loop is CATSRDSGLAGGPTTDTQYF. The CDR3 DNA follows: TGTGCCACCAGCAGAGATTCGGGACTAGCGGGGGGGCCCACCACAGATACGCAGTATTTT.